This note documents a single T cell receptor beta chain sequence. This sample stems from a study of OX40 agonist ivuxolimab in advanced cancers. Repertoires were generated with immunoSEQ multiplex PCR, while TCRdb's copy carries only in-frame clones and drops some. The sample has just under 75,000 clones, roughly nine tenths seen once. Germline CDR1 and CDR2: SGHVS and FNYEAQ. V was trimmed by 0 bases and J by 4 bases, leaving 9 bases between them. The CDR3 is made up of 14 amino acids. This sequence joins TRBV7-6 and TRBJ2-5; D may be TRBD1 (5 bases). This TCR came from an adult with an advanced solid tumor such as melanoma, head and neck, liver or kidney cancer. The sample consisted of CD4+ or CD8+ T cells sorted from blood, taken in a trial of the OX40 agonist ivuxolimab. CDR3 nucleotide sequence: TGTGCCAGCAGCTTAGCGACAGTAGTAGAGACCCAGTACTTC. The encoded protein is CASSLATVVETQYF.